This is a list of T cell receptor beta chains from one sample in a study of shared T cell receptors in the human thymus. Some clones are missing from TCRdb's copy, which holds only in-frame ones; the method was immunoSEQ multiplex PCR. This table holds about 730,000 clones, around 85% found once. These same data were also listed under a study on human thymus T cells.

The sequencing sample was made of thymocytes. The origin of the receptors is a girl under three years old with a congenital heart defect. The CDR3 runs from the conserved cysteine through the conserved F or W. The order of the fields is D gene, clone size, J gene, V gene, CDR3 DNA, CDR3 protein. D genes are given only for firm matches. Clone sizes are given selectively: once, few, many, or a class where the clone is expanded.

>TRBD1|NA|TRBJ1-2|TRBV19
TGTGCCAGTAGTATTAGCCCCACCGGGACAGGGAACTATGGCTACACCTTC
CASSISPTGTGNYGYTF
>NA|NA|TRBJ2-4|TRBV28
TGTGCCAGCAACCCCGGGATACTAAACATTCAGTACTTC
CASNPGILNIQYF
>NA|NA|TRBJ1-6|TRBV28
TGTGCCAGCAGTTTCCTGAGGAATCCACCCCTCCACTTT
CASSFLRNPPLHF
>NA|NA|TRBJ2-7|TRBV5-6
TGTGCCAGCAGCGCGGGACAGATCCTCTACGAGCAGTACTTC
CASSAGQILYEQYF
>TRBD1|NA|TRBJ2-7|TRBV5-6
TGTGCCAGCAGCCCCCGACAGGGGTCCACCTACGAGCAGTACTTC
CASSPRQGSTYEQYF
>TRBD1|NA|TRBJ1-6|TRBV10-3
TGTGCCACTCATTCTAGAGGGACAGACGATTCACCCCTCCACTTT
CATHSRGTDDSPLHF
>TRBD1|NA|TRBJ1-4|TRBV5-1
TGCGCCAGCAGCTTGGAGGGACAGGCTAATGAAAAACTGTTTTTT
CASSLEGQANEKLFF
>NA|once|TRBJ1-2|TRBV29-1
TGCAGCGTTGGGGGCGCCAGGCCGGCACCTCCAAACTATGGCTACACCTTC
CSVGGARPAPPNYGYTF
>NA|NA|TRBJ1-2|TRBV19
TGTGCCAGTAGTTGGCAGGGCCGGAACTATGGCTACACCTTC
CASSWQGRNYGYTF
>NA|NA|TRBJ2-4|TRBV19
TGTGCCAGTAGGGGCAGTCTTGGCATTCAGTACTTC
CASRGSLGIQYF
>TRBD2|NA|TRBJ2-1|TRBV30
TGTGCCTGGAATGGGACTAGCGTGGATGAGCAGTTCTTC
CAWNGTSVDEQFF
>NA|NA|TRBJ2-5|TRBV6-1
TGTGCCATCCTGACTGGCAGAAAAGAGACCCAGTACTTC
CAILTGRKETQYF
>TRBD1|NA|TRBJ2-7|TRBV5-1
TGCGCCAGCAGCCGTGAGGGACAGGAATACGAGCAGTACTTC
CASSREGQEYEQYF
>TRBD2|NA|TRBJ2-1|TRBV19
TGTGCCAGTACCCAGCGGGGGCTGCGTGAGCAGTTCTTC
CASTQRGLREQFF
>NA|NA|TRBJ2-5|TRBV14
TGTGCCAGCAGCCAAAACCGGTACCAAGAGACCCAGTACTTC
CASSQNRYQETQYF
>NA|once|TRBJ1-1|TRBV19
TGTGCCAGTGATTACAAACAGGAGGGGGAAGCTTTCTTT
CASDYKQEGEAFF
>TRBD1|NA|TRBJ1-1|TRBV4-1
TGCGCCAGCAGCCTTGGTTTTACCACGGGACAGGCGAACACTGAAGCTTTCTTT
CASSLGFTTGQANTEAFF
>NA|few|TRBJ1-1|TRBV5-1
TGCGCCAGCAGCTTGGGGGCGAACACTGAAGCTTTCTTT
CASSLGANTEAFF
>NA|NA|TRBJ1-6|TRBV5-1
TGCGCCACCCAGGGTGGGGGCAGTCGACCGACACCCCTCCACTTT
CATQGGGSRPTPLHF
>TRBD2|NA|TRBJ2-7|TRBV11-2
TGTGCCAGCAGCTCCCCGACTAGCGGGGGAGCCTCCTCCTACGAGCAGTACTTC
CASSSPTSGGASSYEQYF
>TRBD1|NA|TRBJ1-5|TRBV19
TGTGCCAGTAATCGAGGGGGACAGCTTCTCAATTATCAGCCCCAGCATTTT
CASNRGGQLLNYQPQHF
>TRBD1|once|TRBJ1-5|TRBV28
TGTGCCACCACGCACAGGGGGGCGGAAAATCAGCCCCAGCATTTT
CATTHRGAENQPQHF
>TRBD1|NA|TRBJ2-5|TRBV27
TGTGCCAGCAGTTTATTAGGAGACAGGGTCCAAGAGACCCAGTACTTC
CASSLLGDRVQETQYF
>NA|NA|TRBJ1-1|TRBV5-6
TGTGCCAGCAGCTTGTGTGTGAGGGAGGGTGTCCCTAACACTGAAGCTTTCTTT
CASSLCVREGVPNTEAFF
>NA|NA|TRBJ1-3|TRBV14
TGTGCCAGCAGCCAAATCCGAGGCGGGTTTGGAAACACCATATATTTT
CASSQIRGGFGNTIYF
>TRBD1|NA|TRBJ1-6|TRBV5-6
TGTGCCAGCAGCCTGGGACAGCATTATAACTCCTATAATTCACCCCTCCACTTT
CASSLGQHYNSYNSPLHF
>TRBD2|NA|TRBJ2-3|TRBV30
TGTGCCTGGAGTGTACCCCTTAGGGGCGGGGGGAACTACACAGATACGCAGTATTTT
CAWSVPLRGGGNYTDTQYF
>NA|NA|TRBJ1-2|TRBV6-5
TGTGCCAGCAGTTACCGCCAGGGCGTAAGGGGTTATGGCTACACCTTC
CASSYRQGVRGYGYTF
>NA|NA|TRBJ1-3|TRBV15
TGTGCCACCAGCAGAACCCCCCCTACACAGGGAGAGTACTCTGGAAACACCATATATTTT
CATSRTPPTQGEYSGNTIYF
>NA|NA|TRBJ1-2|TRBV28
TGTGCCAGCAGTTTAGGAAAGGGAGACTATGGCTACACCTTC
CASSLGKGDYGYTF
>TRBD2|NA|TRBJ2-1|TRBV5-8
TGTGCCAGCCCCAAACCGGCCCTCGGGGGGGCCCGCAATGAGCAGTTCTTC
CASPKPALGGARNEQFF
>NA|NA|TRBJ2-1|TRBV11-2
TGTGCCAGCAGATGTTTCGATGAGCAGTTCTTC
CASRCFDEQFF
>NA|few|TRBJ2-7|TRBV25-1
TGTGCCAGCATCGGCCCCAGGGGTGTCGACGAGCAGTACTTC
CASIGPRGVDEQYF
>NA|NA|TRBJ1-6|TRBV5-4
TGTGCCATCACGACCCGGCCAGGGGTCGATAATTCACCCCTCCACTTT
CAITTRPGVDNSPLHF
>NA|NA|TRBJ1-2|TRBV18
TGTGCCAGCTCACCATCTGGGAGCCCTTATGGCTACACCTTC
CASSPSGSPYGYTF
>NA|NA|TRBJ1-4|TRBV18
TGTGCCAGCTCTCACACCCCCGTCGGGGGACCTAATGAAAAACTGTTTTTT
CASSHTPVGGPNEKLFF
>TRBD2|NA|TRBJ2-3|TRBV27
TGTGCCAGCAGTTTAAAAGGTGGAGGGGGCGGGGGGGTTGATAGCGATACGCAGTATTTT
CASSLKGGGGGGVDSDTQYF
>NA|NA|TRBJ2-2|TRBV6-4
TGTGCCAGCAGTGACACACCAAACACCGGGGAGCTGTTTTTT
CASSDTPNTGELFF
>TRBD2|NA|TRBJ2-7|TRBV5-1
TGCGCCAGCAGCTTGGAGTGTGAGCGGGGGGACACCTACGAGCAGTACTTC
CASSLECERGDTYEQYF
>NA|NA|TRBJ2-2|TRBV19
TGTGCCAGTAGTATAGTCCGGGGTAGGGACACCGGGGAGCTGTTTTTT
CASSIVRGRDTGELFF
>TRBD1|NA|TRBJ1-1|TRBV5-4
TGTGCCAGCAGCGGGCCGGGACAGGGGCGGACTGAAGCTTTCTTT
CASSGPGQGRTEAFF
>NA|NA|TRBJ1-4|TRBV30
TGTGCCTGGAGTGCGACGGCCAGGGTTAATGAAAAACTGTTTTTT
CAWSATARVNEKLFF
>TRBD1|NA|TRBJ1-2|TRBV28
TGTGCCAGCAGTGAGGTGACGGGACAGGGTGTCGTGGTCTATGGCTACACCTTC
CASSEVTGQGVVVYGYTF
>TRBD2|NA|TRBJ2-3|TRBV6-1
TGTGCCAGCAGTGAATCTAGCCCTAGCGGGGGGGCCCCAGATACGCAGTATTTT
CASSESSPSGGAPDTQYF
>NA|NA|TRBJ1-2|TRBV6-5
TGTGCCAGCAGTCCCGACCGGGAGAGGTACTATGGCTACACCTTC
CASSPDRERYYGYTF
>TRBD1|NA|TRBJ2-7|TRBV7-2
TGTGCCAGCAGTAGCACAGGGGGGAAATCCTACGAGCAGTACTTC
CASSSTGGKSYEQYF
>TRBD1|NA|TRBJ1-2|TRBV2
TGTGCCAGCAGTGAATCGGGCTTCATCGGGACAGGGCGTCATGGCTACACCTTC
CASSESGFIGTGRHGYTF
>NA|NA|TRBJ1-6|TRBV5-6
TGTGCCAGCAGCTTGGAGGGCGACAGGCTCAGCTCCTATAATTCACCCCTCCACTTT
CASSLEGDRLSSYNSPLHF
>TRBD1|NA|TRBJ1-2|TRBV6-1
TGTGCCAGCAGTGAAAGACAGGGGGATGGCTACACCTTC
CASSERQGDGYTF
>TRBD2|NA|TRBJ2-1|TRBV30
TGTGCCTGGAGTGAAAAACATCCGGGGACTAGCGGGCCTTACAATGAGCAGTTCTTC
CAWSEKHPGTSGPYNEQFF